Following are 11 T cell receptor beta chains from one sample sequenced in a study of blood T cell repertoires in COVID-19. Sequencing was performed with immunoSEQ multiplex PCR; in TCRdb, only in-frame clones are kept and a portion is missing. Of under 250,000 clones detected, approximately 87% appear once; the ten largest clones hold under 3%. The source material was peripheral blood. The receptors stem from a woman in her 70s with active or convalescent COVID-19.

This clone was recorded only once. CDR3 protein: CASSWTVWAETQYF. In DNA, the CDR3 is TGTGCCAGTTCTTGGACAGTCTGGGCGGAGACCCAGTACTTC. The gene calls are TRBV19 and TRBJ2-5; tentatively, D is TRBD1 (6 bases). This CDR3 comprises 14 residues. Trimming removed 8 bases from V and 5 bases from J, with 18 bases in between. Germline CDR1 reads LNHDA; CDR2 reads SQIVND (reference sequence). The full variable domain, in which reference TRBV19 and TRBJ2-5 provide the parts outside the CDR3, is DGGITQSPKYLFRKEGQNVTLSCEQNLNHDAMYWYRQDPGQGLRLIYYSQIVNDFQKGDIAEGYSVSREKKESFPLTVTSAQKNPTAFYLCASSWTVWAETQYFGPGTRLLVL.

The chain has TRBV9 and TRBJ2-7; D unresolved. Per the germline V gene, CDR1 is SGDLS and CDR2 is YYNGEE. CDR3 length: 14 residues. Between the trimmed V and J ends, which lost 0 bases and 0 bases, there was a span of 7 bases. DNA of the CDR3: TGTGCCAGCAGCGTAGGTCCAGGCTCCTACGAGCAGTACTTC. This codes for CASSVGPGSYEQYF.

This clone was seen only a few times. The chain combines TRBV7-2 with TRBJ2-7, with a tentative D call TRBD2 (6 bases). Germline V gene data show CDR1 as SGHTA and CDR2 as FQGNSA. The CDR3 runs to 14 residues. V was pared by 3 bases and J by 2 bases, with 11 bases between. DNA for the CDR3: TGTGCCAGCAGCTTTTTCGGGAGAGCCTACGAGCAGTACTTC. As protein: CASSFFGRAYEQYF.

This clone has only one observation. The CDR3: CASTTSGGNSNQPQHF. In nucleotides, the CDR3 is TGTGCCAGCACCACTTCGGGGGGCAATAGCAATCAGCCCCAGCATTTT. V is TRBV2 and J is TRBJ1-5, with a possible D match to TRBD1 (6 bases). V shed 7 bases and J shed 0 bases, with 16 bases lying between them. The V gene's germline CDR1 is SNHLY and CDR2 FYNNEI. This CDR3 is 16 amino acids long.

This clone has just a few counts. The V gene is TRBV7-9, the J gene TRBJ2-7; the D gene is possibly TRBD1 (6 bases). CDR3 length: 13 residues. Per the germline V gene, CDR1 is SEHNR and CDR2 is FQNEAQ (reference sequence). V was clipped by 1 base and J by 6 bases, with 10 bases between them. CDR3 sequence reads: CASSLDGGGEQYF. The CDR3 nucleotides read TGTGCCAGCAGCTTAGATGGGGGCGGCGAGCAGTACTTC.

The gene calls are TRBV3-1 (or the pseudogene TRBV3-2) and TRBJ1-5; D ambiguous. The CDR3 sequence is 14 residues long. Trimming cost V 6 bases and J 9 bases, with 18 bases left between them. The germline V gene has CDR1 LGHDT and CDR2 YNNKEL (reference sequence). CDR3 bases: TGTGCCAGCAGTCAGGAGGTAGCCGGTCCGCCCCAGCATTTT. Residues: CASSQEVAGPPQHF.

In DNA, the CDR3 is TGTGCCAGCAGTTCTCGGACAGGCGGCTACACCTTC. Its protein is CASSSRTGGYTF. V and J are TRBV27 and TRBJ1-2, with TRBD1 identical over 7 bases. Trimming took 4 bases from V and 8 from J; bases not matched to a gene: 4. The CDR3 runs 12 residues. CDR1 MNHEY and CDR2 SMNVEV come from the germline V gene (reference sequence).

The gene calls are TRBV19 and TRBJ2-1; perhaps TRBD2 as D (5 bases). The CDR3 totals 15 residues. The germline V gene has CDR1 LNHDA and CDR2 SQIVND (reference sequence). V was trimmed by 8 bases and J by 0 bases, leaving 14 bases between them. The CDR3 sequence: CASGIATSSYNEQFF. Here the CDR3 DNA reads TGTGCCAGTGGAATAGCGACAAGCTCCTACAATGAGCAGTTCTTC.

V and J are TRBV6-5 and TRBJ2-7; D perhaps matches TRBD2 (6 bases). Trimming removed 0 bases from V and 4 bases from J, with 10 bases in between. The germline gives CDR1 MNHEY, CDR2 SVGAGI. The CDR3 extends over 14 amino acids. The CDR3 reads CASSYSAGGYEQYF. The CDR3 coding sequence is TGTGCCAGCAGTTACTCGGCAGGAGGGTACGAGCAGTACTTC.

The CDR3 spells CASSVGGGDEQYF. The CDR3 nucleotides read TGTGCCAGCAGCGTAGGGGGGGGCGACGAGCAGTACTTC. J is TRBJ2-7 and V is TRBV9; D might be TRBD2 (7 bases). Trimming cost V 0 bases and J 5 bases, with 9 bases left between them. Germline CDR1 reads SGDLS; CDR2 reads YYNGEE. The CDR3 is 13 residues long.

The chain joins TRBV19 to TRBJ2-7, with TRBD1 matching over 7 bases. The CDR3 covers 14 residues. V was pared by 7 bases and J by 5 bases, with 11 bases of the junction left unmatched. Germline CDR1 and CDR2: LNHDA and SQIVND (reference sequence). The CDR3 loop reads CASKAPDRDHEQYF. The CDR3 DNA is TGTGCCAGTAAGGCCCCCGACAGGGATCACGAGCAGTACTTC.